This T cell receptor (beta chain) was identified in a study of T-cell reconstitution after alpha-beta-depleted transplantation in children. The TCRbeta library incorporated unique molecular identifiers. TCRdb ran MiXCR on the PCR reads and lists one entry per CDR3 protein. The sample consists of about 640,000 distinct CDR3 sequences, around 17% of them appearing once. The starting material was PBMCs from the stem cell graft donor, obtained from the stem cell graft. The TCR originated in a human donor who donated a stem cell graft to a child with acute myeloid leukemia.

DNA of the CDR3: TGTGCCTGGATGCCGGACAGGGGGCTAGGGTATGGCTACACCTTC. It is translated as CAWMPDRGLGYGYTF. The V call is TRBV30, the J call TRBJ1-2; 11 nucleotides agree with TRBD1. Looked up from germline, CDR1 is GTSNPN and CDR2 is SVGIG (reference sequence). The CDR3 covers 15 residues. V lost 4 bases and J lost 5; bases outside the gene matches: 9.